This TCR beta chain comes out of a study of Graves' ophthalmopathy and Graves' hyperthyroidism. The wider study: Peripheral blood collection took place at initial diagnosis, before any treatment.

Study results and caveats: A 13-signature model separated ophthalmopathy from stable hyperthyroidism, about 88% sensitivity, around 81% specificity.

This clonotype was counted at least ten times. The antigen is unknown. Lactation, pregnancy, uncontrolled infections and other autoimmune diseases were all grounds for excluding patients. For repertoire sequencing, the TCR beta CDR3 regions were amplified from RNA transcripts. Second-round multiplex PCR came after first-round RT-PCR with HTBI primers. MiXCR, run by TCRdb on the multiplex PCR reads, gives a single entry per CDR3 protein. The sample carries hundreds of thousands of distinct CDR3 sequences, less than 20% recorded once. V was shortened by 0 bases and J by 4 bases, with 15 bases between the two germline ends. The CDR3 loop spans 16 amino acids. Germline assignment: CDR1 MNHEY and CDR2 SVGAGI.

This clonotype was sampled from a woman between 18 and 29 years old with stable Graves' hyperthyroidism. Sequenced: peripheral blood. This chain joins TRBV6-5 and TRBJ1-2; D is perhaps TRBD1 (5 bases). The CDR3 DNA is TGTGCCAGCAGTTACTCGATGGCAGGGTTAGGCTATGGCTACACCTTC. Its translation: CASSYSMAGLGYGYTF.